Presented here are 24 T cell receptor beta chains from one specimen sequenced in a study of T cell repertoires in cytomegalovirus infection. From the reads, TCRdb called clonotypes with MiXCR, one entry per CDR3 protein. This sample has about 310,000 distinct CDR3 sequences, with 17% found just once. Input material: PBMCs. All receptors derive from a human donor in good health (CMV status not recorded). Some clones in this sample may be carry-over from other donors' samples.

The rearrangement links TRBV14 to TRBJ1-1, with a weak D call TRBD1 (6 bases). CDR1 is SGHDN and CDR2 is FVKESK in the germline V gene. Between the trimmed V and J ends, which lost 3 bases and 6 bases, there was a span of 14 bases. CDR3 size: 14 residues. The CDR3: CASSHSGASPEAFF. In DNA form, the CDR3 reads TGTGCCAGCAGCCATTCAGGGGCCTCGCCTGAAGCTTTCTTT.

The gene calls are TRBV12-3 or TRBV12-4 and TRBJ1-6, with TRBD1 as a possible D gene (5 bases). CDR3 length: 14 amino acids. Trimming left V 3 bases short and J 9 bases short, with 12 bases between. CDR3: CASSFQGDGSPLHF. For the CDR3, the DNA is TGTGCCAGCAGTTTCCAGGGTGATGGTTCACCCCTCCACTTT.

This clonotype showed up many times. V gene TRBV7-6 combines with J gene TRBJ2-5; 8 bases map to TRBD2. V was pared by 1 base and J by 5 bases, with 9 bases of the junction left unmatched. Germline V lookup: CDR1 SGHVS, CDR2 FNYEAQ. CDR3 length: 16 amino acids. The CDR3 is CASSLVSGLVGETQYF. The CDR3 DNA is TGTGCCAGCAGCTTAGTCTCGGGACTAGTTGGCGAGACCCAGTACTTC.

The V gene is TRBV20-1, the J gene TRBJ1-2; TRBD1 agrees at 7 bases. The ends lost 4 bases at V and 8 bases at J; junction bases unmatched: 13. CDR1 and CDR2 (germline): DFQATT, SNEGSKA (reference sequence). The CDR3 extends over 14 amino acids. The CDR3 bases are TGCAGTGCTATGGTCCCGGAGACAGGGAAGGGCTACACCTTC. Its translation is CSAMVPETGKGYTF.

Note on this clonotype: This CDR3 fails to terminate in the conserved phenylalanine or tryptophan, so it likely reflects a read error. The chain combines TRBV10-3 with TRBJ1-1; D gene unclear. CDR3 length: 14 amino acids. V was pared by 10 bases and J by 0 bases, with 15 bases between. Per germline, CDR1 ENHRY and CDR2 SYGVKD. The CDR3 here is CATLGNRVNTEAFV. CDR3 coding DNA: TGTGCCACCCTGGGGAACCGAGTGAACACTGAAGCTTTCGTT.

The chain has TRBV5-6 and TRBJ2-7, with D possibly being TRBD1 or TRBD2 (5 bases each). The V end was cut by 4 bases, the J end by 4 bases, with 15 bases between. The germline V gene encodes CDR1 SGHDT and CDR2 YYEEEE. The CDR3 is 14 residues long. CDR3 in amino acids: CASSHRWGPYEQYF. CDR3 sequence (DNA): TGTGCCAGCAGCCATAGGTGGGGACCGTACGAGCAGTACTTC.

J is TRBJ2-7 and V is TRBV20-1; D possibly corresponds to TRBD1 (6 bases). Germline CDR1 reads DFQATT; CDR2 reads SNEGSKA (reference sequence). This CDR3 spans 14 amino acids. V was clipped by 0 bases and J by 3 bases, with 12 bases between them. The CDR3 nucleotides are TGCAGTGCTAGAGACGATTCGGGACACTACGAGCAGTACTTC. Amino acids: CSARDDSGHYEQYF.

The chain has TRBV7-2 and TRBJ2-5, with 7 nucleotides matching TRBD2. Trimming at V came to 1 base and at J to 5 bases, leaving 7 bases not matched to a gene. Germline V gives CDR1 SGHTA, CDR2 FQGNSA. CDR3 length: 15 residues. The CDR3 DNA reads TGTGCCAGCAGCTTAGTATGGGGGGGGGGGGAGACCCAGTACTTC. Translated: CASSLVWGGGETQYF.

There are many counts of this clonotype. The CDR3 is CASSFGQVYATNEKLFF. DNA of the CDR3: TGTGCCAGCAGCTTTGGACAGGTCTATGCAACTAATGAAAAACTGTTTTTT. The genes are TRBV7-8 and TRBJ1-4; 7 positions match TRBD1. Germline CDR1 reads SGHVS; CDR2 reads FQNEAQ. The CDR3 runs to 17 residues. Germline trimming cut 3 bases from V and 0 bases from J; bases unmatched to any gene: 7. Looking up the rest from reference TRBV7-8 and TRBJ1-4 gives the full variable domain: GAGVSQSPRYKVAKRGQDVALRCDPISGHVSLFWYQQALGQGPEFLTYFQNEAQLDKSGLPSDRFFAERPEGSVSTLKIQRTQQEDSAVYLCASSFGQVYATNEKLFFGSGTQLSVL.

CDR3 region: CASSSQSGAGYTF. The DNA for the CDR3 is TGTGCCAGCAGTTCCCAGTCAGGGGCTGGCTACACCTTC. V is TRBV12-3 or TRBV12-4 and J is TRBJ1-2; possible D gene TRBD1, 6 bases. Trimming pared 4 bases from V and 7 bases from J, leaving 13 bases between. The CDR3 totals 13 residues.

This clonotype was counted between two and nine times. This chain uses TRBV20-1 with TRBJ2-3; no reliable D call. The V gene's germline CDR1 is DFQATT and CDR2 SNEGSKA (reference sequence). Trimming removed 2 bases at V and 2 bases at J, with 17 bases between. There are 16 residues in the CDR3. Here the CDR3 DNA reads TGCAGTGCTAGATCCCGCCTAGGGCCCCTCACAGATACGCAGTATTTT. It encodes CSARSRLGPLTDTQYF.

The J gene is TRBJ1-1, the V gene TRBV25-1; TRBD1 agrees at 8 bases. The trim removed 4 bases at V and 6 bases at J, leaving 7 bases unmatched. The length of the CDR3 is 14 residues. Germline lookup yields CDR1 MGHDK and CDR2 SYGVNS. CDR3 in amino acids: CASSGQGRMAEAFF. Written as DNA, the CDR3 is TGTGCCAGCAGTGGACAGGGGAGGATGGCTGAAGCTTTCTTT.

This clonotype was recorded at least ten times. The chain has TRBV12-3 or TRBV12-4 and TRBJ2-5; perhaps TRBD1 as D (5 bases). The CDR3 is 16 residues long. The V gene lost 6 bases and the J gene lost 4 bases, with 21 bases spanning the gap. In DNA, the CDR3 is TGTGCCAGCAGCCTTTTCGCAGGGCAGAAGGGAGAGACCCAGTACTTC. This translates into CASSLFAGQKGETQYF.

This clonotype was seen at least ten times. The CDR3 spells CASSSRHEQFF. The CDR3 region has the DNA TGTGCCAGCAGCTCCCGGCACGAGCAGTTCTTC. This rearrangement joins TRBV7-2 to TRBJ2-1; no definite D call. Germline CDR1 reads SGHTA; CDR2 reads FQGNSA. The germline V and J ends were trimmed by 4 bases and 10 bases, with 8 bases remaining between them. This CDR3 region has 11 residues. The full variable domain, in which reference TRBV7-2 and TRBJ2-1 provide the parts outside the CDR3, is GAGVSQSPSNKVTEKGKDVELRCDPISGHTALYWYRQSLGQGLEFLIYFQGNSAPDKSGLPSDRFSAERTGGSVSTLTIQRTQQEDSAVYLCASSSRHEQFFGPGTRLTVL.

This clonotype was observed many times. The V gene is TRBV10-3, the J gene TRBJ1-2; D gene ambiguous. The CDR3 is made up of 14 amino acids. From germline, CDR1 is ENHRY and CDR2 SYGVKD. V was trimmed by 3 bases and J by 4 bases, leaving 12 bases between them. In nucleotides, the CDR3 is TGTGCCATCAGTGACTCCGGAGAGAGCTATGGCTACACCTTC. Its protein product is CAISDSGESYGYTF.

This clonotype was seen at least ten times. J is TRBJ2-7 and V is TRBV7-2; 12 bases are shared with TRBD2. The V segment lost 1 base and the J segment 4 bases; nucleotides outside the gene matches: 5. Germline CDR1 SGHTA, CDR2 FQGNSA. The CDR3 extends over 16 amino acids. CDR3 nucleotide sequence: TGTGCCAGCAGCTTAGGGGGACTAGCGGGTTGGTACGAGCAGTACTTC. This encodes CASSLGGLAGWYEQYF.

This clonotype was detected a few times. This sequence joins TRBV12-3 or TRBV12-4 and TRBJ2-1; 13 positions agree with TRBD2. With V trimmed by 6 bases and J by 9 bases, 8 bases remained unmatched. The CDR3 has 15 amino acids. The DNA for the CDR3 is TGTGCCAGCAGCCCCCCACTAGCGGGGGGGCTTGAGCAGTTCTTC. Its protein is CASSPPLAGGLEQFF.

CDR3 loop: CASSLQGSYEQFF. CDR3 DNA: TGTGCCAGCAGCTTACAGGGGAGCTATGAGCAGTTCTTC. The rearrangement links TRBV7-2 to TRBJ2-1, with a weak D call TRBD1 (6 bases). Between the trimmed V and J ends, which lost 2 bases and 8 bases, there was a span of 10 bases. Germline V lookup: CDR1 SGHTA, CDR2 FQGNSA. There are 13 residues in the CDR3.

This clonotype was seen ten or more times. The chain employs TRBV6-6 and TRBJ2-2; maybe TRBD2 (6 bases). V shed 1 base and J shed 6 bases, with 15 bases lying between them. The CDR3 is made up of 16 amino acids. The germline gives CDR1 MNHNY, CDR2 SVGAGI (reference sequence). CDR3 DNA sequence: TGTGCCAGCAGTTACTATCTAACGGGGGAAGCCGGGGAGCTGTTTTTT. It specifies CASSYYLTGEAGELFF.

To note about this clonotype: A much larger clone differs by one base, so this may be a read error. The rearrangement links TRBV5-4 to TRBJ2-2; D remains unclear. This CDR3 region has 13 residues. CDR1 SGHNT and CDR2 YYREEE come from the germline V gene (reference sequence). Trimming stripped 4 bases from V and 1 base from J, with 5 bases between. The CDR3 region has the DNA TGTGCCAGCAGCCCGAAGAACACCGGGGAGCTGTTTTTT. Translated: CASSPKNTGELFF.

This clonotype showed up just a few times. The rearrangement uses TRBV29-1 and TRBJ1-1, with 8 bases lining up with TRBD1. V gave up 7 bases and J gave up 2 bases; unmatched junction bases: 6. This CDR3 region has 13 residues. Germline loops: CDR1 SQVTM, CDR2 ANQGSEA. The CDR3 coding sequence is TGCAGCGCAGACAGGGGAACTAACACTGAAGCTTTCTTT. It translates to CSADRGTNTEAFF.

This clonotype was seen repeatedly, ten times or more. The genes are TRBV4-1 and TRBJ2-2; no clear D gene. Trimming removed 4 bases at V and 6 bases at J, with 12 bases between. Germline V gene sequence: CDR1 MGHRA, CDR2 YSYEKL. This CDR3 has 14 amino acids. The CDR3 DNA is TGCGCCAGCAGCCCCCGTATAAGGGCCGGGGAGCTGTTTTTT. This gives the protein CASSPRIRAGELFF.

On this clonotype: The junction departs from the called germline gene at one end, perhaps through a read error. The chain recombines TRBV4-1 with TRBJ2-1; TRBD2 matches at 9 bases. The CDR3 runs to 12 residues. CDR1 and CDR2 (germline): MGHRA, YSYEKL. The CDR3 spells CGGGASYNEQFF. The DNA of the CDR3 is TGTGGCGGGGGGGCTTCCTACAATGAGCAGTTCTTC.

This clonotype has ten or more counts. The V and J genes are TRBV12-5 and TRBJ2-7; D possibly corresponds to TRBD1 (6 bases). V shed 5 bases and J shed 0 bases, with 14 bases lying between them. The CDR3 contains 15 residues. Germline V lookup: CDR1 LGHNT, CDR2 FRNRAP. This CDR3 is CASGTGQYISYEQYF. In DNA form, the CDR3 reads TGTGCTAGTGGTACAGGACAGTATATCTCCTACGAGCAGTACTTC.